Given below is one T cell receptor (beta chain) in context. V gave up 7 bases and J gave up 6 bases, with 13 bases separating them. The CDR3 sequence is 13 residues long. In germline, CDR1 is MNHEY, CDR2 SVGAGI. The data were taken from a study of control samples from healthy donors and cancer patients. Clones were sequenced by immunoSEQ multiplex PCR, and TCRdb holds only the in-frame ones, with some missing. The table has 75,000 to 100,000 clones, more than 75% seen once. The gene calls are TRBV6-5 and TRBJ2-1; either TRBD1 or TRBD2 may supply D (5 bases each). The sequence came from a man aged 60 to 69 in good health. The sample consisted of blood. CDR3 loop: CASNWGRGNEQFF. The DNA for the CDR3 is TGTGCCAGCAACTGGGGGAGAGGCAATGAGCAGTTCTTC.